This TCR beta chain stems from a study of cytomegalovirus exposure and HLA in healthy donors. On the study more broadly: Within the Caucasian-associated ancestry cluster were about 81% of the roughly 400 genotyped donors. Notes on the study in general: When analyzed later, a missense DCLRE1C variant was found to be linked to TCR beta V- and J-gene trimming.

The PCR used 60 Vbeta and 13 Jbeta primers. Clones were read by immunoSEQ multiplex PCR, and TCRdb kept only the in-frame ones, dropping some. The sample lists roughly 93,000 clones; approximately 83% were seen once. The CDR3 runs to 15 residues. V shed 4 bases and J 1 base; nucleotides not matched to a gene: 6. Germline assignment: CDR1 MNHEY and CDR2 SVGAGI. A word on this clone: Antigen specificity is unknown.

The TCR sequence derives from a man between 35 and 55 years old in good health and CMV-seronegative. Sequenced sample: PBMCs. The chain combines TRBV6-5 with TRBJ1-1; 7 nucleotides agree with TRBD1. The CDR3 here is CASSSGTAQNTEAFF. As DNA, the CDR3 is TGTGCCAGCAGTTCAGGGACAGCCCAGAACACTGAAGCTTTCTTT.